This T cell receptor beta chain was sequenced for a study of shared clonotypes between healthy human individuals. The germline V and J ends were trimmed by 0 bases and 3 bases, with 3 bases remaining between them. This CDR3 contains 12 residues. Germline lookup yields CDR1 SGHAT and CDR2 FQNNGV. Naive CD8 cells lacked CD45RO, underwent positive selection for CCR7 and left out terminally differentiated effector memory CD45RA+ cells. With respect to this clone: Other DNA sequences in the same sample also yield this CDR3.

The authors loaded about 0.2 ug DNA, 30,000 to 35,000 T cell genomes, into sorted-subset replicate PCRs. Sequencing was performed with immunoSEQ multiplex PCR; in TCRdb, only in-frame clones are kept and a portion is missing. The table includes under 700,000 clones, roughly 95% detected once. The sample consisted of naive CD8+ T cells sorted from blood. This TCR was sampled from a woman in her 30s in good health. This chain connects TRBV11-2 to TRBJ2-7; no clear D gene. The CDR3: CASSLDSYEQYF. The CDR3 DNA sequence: TGTGCCAGCAGCTTAGATAGCTACGAGCAGTACTTC.